This is a list of T cell receptor beta chains from one sample in a study of blood T cell repertoires in COVID-19. Here immunoSEQ multiplex PCR was the method, and the copy in TCRdb shows in-frame clones only, minus some. The data hold approximately 210,000 clones, with 84% observed a single time. The sequenced sample consisted of peripheral blood. The receptor set was obtained from a woman aged 45-60 years with active or convalescent COVID-19. Each CDR3 is given with its conserved first and last residue. A D gene is named only where the DNA matches it firmly. Expanded clones are given a class, and other clones once, few, many or no size at all.

CDR3aa: CASRNVANQPQHF; CDR3nt: TGTGCCAGCCGAAACGTAGCGAATCAGCCCCAGCATTTT; abundance: .; j_gene: TRBJ1-5; d_gene: .; v_gene: TRBV2
CDR3aa: CASSPVEGARQPQHF; CDR3nt: TGTGCCAGCAGTCCTGTGGAGGGGGCGCGTCAGCCCCAGCATTTT; abundance: .; j_gene: TRBJ1-5; d_gene: TRBD1; v_gene: TRBV28
CDR3aa: CASSEDSRTRFNEKLFF; CDR3nt: TGTGCCAGCAGTGAAGATTCCCGAACGCGCTTTAATGAAAAACTGTTTTTT; abundance: .; j_gene: TRBJ1-4; d_gene: .; v_gene: TRBV25-1
CDR3aa: CASRTGLGGELFF; CDR3nt: TGTGCCAGCAGAACAGGCCTAGGCGGGGAGCTGTTTTTT; abundance: .; j_gene: TRBJ2-2; d_gene: .; v_gene: TRBV6-5
CDR3aa: CASSSRLAGRVSSYEQYF; CDR3nt: TGTGCCAGCAGCTCGCGACTAGCGGGTCGGGTGAGCTCCTACGAGCAGTACTTC; abundance: .; j_gene: TRBJ2-7; d_gene: TRBD2; v_gene: TRBV7-2
CDR3aa: CASSRDRGVGAGANVLTF; CDR3nt: TGTGCCAGCTCGCGCGACAGGGGGGTAGGAGCTGGGGCCAACGTCCTGACTTTC; abundance: .; j_gene: TRBJ2-6; d_gene: TRBD1; v_gene: TRBV18
CDR3aa: CSASLAGGPAEQYF; CDR3nt: TGCAGTGCTAGTCTGGCGGGAGGGCCAGCGGAGCAGTACTTC; abundance: .; j_gene: TRBJ2-7; d_gene: TRBD2; v_gene: TRBV20-1
CDR3aa: CTSSQDHLASGRAPSSYEQYF; CDR3nt: TGCACCAGCAGCCAAGATCATTTGGCTAGCGGGAGAGCTCCTAGCTCCTACGAGCAGTACTTC; abundance: .; j_gene: TRBJ2-7; d_gene: .; v_gene: TRBV1
CDR3aa: CASSLSGSGYTF; CDR3nt: TGTGCCAGCAGTTTAAGCGGGTCGGGCTACACCTTC; abundance: .; j_gene: TRBJ1-2; d_gene: .; v_gene: TRBV27
CDR3aa: CASSKTGLPNEKLFF; CDR3nt: TGTGCCAGCAGTAAAACAGGGCTCCCTAATGAAAAACTGTTTTTT; abundance: .; j_gene: TRBJ1-4; d_gene: .; v_gene: TRBV6-6
CDR3aa: CAWNFLADMNTEAFF; CDR3nt: TGTGCCTGGAATTTTCTGGCAGACATGAACACTGAAGCTTTCTTT; abundance: .; j_gene: TRBJ1-1; d_gene: .; v_gene: TRBV30
CDR3aa: CASRRTGQTGELFF; CDR3nt: TGTGCCAGCAGAAGGACAGGTCAGACCGGGGAGCTGTTTTTT; abundance: .; j_gene: TRBJ2-2; d_gene: TRBD1; v_gene: TRBV6-5
CDR3aa: CASSLAFRGVWQFF; CDR3nt: TGTGCCAGCAGCTTAGCATTTCGGGGTGTGTGGCAGTTCTTC; abundance: few; j_gene: TRBJ2-1; d_gene: .; v_gene: TRBV7-8
CDR3aa: CASSTPGTENQPQHF; CDR3nt: TGTGCCAGCAGCACGCCCGGGACAGAAAATCAGCCCCAGCATTTT; abundance: .; j_gene: TRBJ1-5; d_gene: TRBD1; v_gene: TRBV28
CDR3aa: CASSLVGLAGYTDTQYF; CDR3nt: TGTGCCAGCAGCTTAGTGGGACTAGCGGGATACACAGATACGCAGTATTTT; abundance: .; j_gene: TRBJ2-3; d_gene: TRBD2; v_gene: TRBV11-2
CDR3aa: CASSLIRDSEQYF; CDR3nt: TGTGCCAGCAGCTTAATTAGGGACAGCGAGCAGTACTTC; abundance: .; j_gene: TRBJ2-7; d_gene: TRBD1; v_gene: TRBV7-3
CDR3aa: CATSDRGTGGLYEQYF; CDR3nt: TGTGCCACCAGTGATAGGGGGACAGGGGGCCTCTACGAGCAGTACTTC; abundance: .; j_gene: TRBJ2-7; d_gene: TRBD1; v_gene: TRBV24-1
CDR3aa: CASSIRTGTGAYEQYF; CDR3nt: TGTGCCAGCAGTATTAGAACCGGGACAGGAGCCTACGAGCAGTACTTC; abundance: .; j_gene: TRBJ2-7; d_gene: TRBD1; v_gene: TRBV28
CDR3aa: CASSLGSRGNTEAFF; CDR3nt: TGTGCCAGCAGCTTAGGCTCCAGGGGTAACACTGAAGCTTTCTTT; abundance: once; j_gene: TRBJ1-1; d_gene: .; v_gene: TRBV7-3
CDR3aa: CASSQGAYSPLHF; CDR3nt: TGTGCCAGCAGCCAAGGGGCCTATTCACCCCTCCACTTT; abundance: .; j_gene: TRBJ1-6; d_gene: .; v_gene: TRBV6-6
CDR3aa: CASSLGALAGADTQYF; CDR3nt: TGCGCCAGCAGCTTGGGGGCTCTAGCGGGGGCAGATACGCAGTATTTT; abundance: .; j_gene: TRBJ2-3; d_gene: TRBD2; v_gene: TRBV5-1
CDR3aa: CASSKALSGAFF; CDR3nt: TGTGCCAGCAGCAAAGCGCTTTCCGGGGCTTTCTTT; abundance: .; j_gene: TRBJ1-1; d_gene: .; v_gene: TRBV21-1